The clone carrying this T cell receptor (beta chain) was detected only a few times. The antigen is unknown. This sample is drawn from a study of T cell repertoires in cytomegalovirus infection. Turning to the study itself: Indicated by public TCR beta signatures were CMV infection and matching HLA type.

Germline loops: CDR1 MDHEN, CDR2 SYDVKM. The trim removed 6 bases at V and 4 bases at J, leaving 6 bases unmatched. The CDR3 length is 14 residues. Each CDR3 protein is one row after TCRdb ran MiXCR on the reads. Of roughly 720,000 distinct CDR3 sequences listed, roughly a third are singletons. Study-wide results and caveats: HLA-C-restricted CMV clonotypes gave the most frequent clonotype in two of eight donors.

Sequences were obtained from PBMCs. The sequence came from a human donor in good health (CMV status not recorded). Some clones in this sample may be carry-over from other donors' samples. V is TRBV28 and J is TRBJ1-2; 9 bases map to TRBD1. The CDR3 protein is CASRITGGSYGYTF. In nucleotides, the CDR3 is TGTGCCAGCAGGATCACAGGGGGCTCCTATGGCTACACCTTC.